The T cell receptor beta chain under discussion was sequenced for a study of graft-versus-host responses after intestinal transplantation. Study overall: Anti-thymocyte globulin induction preceded about 3 years of tacrolimus and steroid maintenance in all recipients.

General study results and limits: GvH clones detected in recipient marrow included some appearing first in ileum or blood.

Clones were read by immunoSEQ multiplex PCR, and TCRdb kept only the in-frame ones, dropping some. The table shows roughly 20,000 clones, with 38% occurring only once. V was clipped by 6 bases and J by 8 bases, with 13 bases between them. This CDR3 comprises 13 residues. In germline, CDR1 is MNHNY, CDR2 SVGAGI (reference sequence). With roughly 200,000 irradiated, violet-dye-labeled stimulator cells, roughly 200,000 CFSE-labeled responder cells were plated. In this sample, this clone turned up a few times. The genes are TRBV6-6 and TRBJ1-4, with D perhaps matching TRBD1 (5 bases). Specimen: alloreactive CD4+ T cells from a mixed lymphocyte reaction culture, collected before intestinal transplant. Noted subset: CFSE-low proliferating T cells sorted from roughly six-day pre-transplant mixed lymphocyte reaction (GvH or HvG direction). The sequence came from a human patient who received an intestinal transplant. The CDR3, as DNA: TGTGCCAGCAGCCGAGGGACCGGAGAAAAACTGTTTTTT. Amino acid sequence: CASSRGTGEKLFF.